Below, one T cell receptor (beta chain) is given with its context. Antigen specificity is unknown. Trimming shortened V by 5 bases and J by 10 bases, and 8 bases separated the two germline ends. The CDR3 is made up of 11 amino acids. Looked up from germline, CDR1 is SGHTA and CDR2 is FQGNSA. This entry comes from a study of Graves' ophthalmopathy and Graves' hyperthyroidism. The overall study: Sampling took place at initial diagnosis, with peripheral blood obtained before any treatment. General study findings and limits: Blood contained most expanded thyroid clonotypes exceeding 0.001 frequency.

Excluded were patients with other autoimmune diseases, uncontrolled infections, pregnancy or lactation. RNA transcripts were the template, and TCR beta CDR3 regions were amplified from them. HTBI-primed RT-PCR formed the first round, and a multiplex PCR formed the second. TCRdb reprocessed the multiplex PCR reads with MiXCR, giving one entry per CDR3 protein. This sample carries some 390,000 distinct CDR3 sequences, around 17% of them seen once, and the ten largest clones take 1.6%. Sample: peripheral blood. This receptor was taken from a woman under 30 with Graves' ophthalmopathy. The chain joins TRBV7-2 to TRBJ1-4; D uncertain. CDR3 region: CASSEKGKLFF. For the CDR3, the DNA is TGTGCCAGCAGCGAAAAAGGAAAACTGTTTTTT.